These 32 T cell receptor beta chains originate from one sample sequenced in a study of blood T cell repertoires in COVID-19. The assay was immunoSEQ multiplex PCR, and TCRdb's table has in-frame clones only and misses some. Counted here are more than 150,000 clones, under 85% occurring once; the ten biggest clones make up approximately 7.1%. Source material: peripheral blood. These receptors all stem from a human donor in a cohort sampled during active COVID-19.

The chain combines TRBV6-1 with TRBJ2-2, with 11 bases matching TRBD2. CDR3 length: 19 residues. Germline trimming cut 3 bases from V and 4 bases from J; bases unmatched to any gene: 13. The germline V gene encodes CDR1 MNHNS and CDR2 SASEGT. For the CDR3, the DNA is TGTGCCAGCAGTGACTTCCTTGCTAGCGGGGGGTCGGGCACCGGGGAGCTGTTTTTT. Its protein product is CASSDFLASGGSGTGELFF.

V usage is TRBV2 and J usage is TRBJ1-1; maybe TRBD1 (5 bases). V gave up 3 bases and J gave up 4 bases, with 15 bases separating them. The CDR3 is 15 residues long. Germline V gene data show CDR1 as SNHLY and CDR2 as FYNNEI. The CDR3 coding sequence is TGTGCCAGCAGTGAGATGCGGGGGAGGGGCACTGAAGCTTTCTTT. Its translation: CASSEMRGRGTEAFF.

The rearrangement uses TRBV10-3 and TRBJ1-2, with 7 bases that match TRBD1. With 7 bases clipped from V and 6 bases from J, the junction kept 8 bases outside the gene matches. This CDR3 has 13 residues. The germline CDR1 and CDR2 sequences are ENHRY and SYGVKD. CDR3 amino acids: CAITPTGSDGYTF. The CDR3 DNA reads TGTGCCATCACCCCGACAGGGTCTGATGGCTACACCTTC.

The DNA of the CDR3 is TGCGCCAGCAGCTTGGAAACAGCTAACTATGGCTACACCTTC. As protein: CASSLETANYGYTF. The chain combines TRBV5-1 with TRBJ1-2, with D hard to call. This CDR3 is 14 amino acids long. V was trimmed by 0 bases and J by 0 bases, leaving 6 bases between them. CDR1 is SGHRS, CDR2 YFSETQ, per germline.

This clone was observed a few times. The V call is TRBV10-1, the J call TRBJ2-7, with TRBD1 as a possible D gene (5 bases). The V gene's germline CDR1 is WNHNN and CDR2 SYGVQD (reference sequence). Trimming shortened V by 10 bases and J by 1 base, and 11 bases separated the two germline ends. The CDR3 is 12 residues long. This CDR3 reads CATSTGSYEQYF. The CDR3 coding sequence is TGCGCCACGTCCACAGGATCCTACGAGCAGTACTTC.

V is TRBV6-5 and J is TRBJ2-7; 12 bases agree with TRBD1. V lost 1 base to trimming and J lost 7 bases; unmatched junction nucleotides: 8. In germline, CDR1 is MNHEY, CDR2 SVGAGI. The CDR3 has 16 residues. CDR3 in amino acids: CASSYLGTGGPTEQYF. The DNA for the CDR3 is TGTGCCAGCAGTTACTTGGGGACAGGGGGCCCCACGGAGCAGTACTTC.

Written as DNA, the CDR3 is TGTGCCAGCAGCGTAAACATTAACAATGAGCAGTTCTTC. Its protein product is CASSVNINNEQFF. The chain links TRBV9 to TRBJ2-1; D gene unclear. Trimming cost V 1 base and J 5 bases, with 7 bases left between them. This CDR3 has 13 residues. CDR1 and CDR2 (germline): SGDLS, YYNGEE.

V usage is TRBV5-1 and J usage is TRBJ2-7; D may be TRBD2 (6 bases). Germline assignment: CDR1 SGHRS and CDR2 YFSETQ. CDR3 length: 12 amino acids. Trimming cost V 4 bases and J 7 bases, with 12 bases left between them. CDR3 bases: TGCGCCAGCAGCCGGGGACTCCCGGAGCAGTACTTC. Protein: CASSRGLPEQYF.

This clone was detected a few times. This chain links TRBV29-1 with TRBJ1-2; the D is unclear. The CDR3 contains 15 residues. The V end was cut by 6 bases, the J end by 1 base, with 18 bases between. The germline V gene has CDR1 SQVTM and CDR2 ANQGSEA. The chain's CDR3 is CSVPEARLSNYGYTF. Here the CDR3 DNA reads TGCAGCGTCCCCGAGGCCAGACTCAGTAACTATGGCTACACCTTC.

The chain joins TRBV19 to TRBJ1-6; D is possibly TRBD1 (5 bases). Deletions cut 3 bases from V and 7 bases from J, with 10 bases between. The length of the CDR3 is 14 residues. CDR1 is LNHDA, CDR2 SQIVND, per germline (reference sequence). The CDR3, as DNA: TGTGCCAGTAGTATTACCGGGGGGAATTCACCCCTCCACTTT. It is translated as CASSITGGNSPLHF. Full variable domain (outside the CDR3, taken from reference TRBV19 and TRBJ1-6): DGGITQSPKYLFRKEGQNVTLSCEQNLNHDAMYWYRQDPGQGLRLIYYSQIVNDFQKGDIAEGYSVSREKKESFPLTVTSAQKNPTAFYLCASSITGGNSPLHFGNGTRLTVT.

V gene TRBV5-1 combines with J gene TRBJ1-4, with TRBD1 identical over 10 bases. Germline CDR1 and CDR2: SGHRS and YFSETQ. Unmatched junction bases numbered 8, after V lost 4 bases and J lost 8 bases. The CDR3 consists of 15 residues. CDR3 protein: CASSQSGTGEEKLFF. The CDR3 nucleotides read TGCGCCAGCAGCCAGTCCGGGACAGGGGAGGAAAAACTGTTTTTT.

This sequence joins TRBV14 and TRBJ1-3; D possibly corresponds to TRBD1 (5 bases). The length of the CDR3 is 14 residues. Per the germline V gene, CDR1 is SGHDN and CDR2 is FVKESK. The V end lost 4 bases, the J end lost 2 bases, and 9 bases lay between the germline ends. This CDR3 reads CASSRGGTGNTIYF. The CDR3 nucleotides are TGTGCCAGCAGCCGCGGGGGAACTGGAAACACCATATATTTT.

V usage is TRBV11-2 and J usage is TRBJ2-5; 8 nucleotides align to TRBD1. J was trimmed by 0 bases and V by 1 base; bases with no gene match: 7. The CDR3 sequence is 17 residues long. The V gene's germline CDR1 is SGHAT and CDR2 FQNNGV. CDR3 in DNA: TGTGCCAGCAGCTTAGGACGGACAGGGACCAACCAAGAGACCCAGTACTTC. It is translated as CASSLGRTGTNQETQYF.

The gene calls are TRBV5-6 and TRBJ2-7; D gene ambiguous. This CDR3 contains 13 residues. Germline V gene data show CDR1 as SGHDT and CDR2 as YYEEEE. V dropped 4 bases and J dropped 2 bases, with 10 bases sitting between them. CDR3 bases: TGTGCCAGCAGCCGTGACAATGCCTACGAGCAGTACTTC. Its translation: CASSRDNAYEQYF.

This sequence joins TRBV4-1 and TRBJ1-2; D remains ambiguous. The CDR3 consists of 15 residues. Trimming removed 0 bases at V and 2 bases at J, with 10 bases between. Looked up from germline, CDR1 is MGHRA and CDR2 is YSYEKL. This chain's CDR3 is CASSQEPTENYGYTF. CDR3 nucleotides: TGCGCCAGCAGCCAAGAACCCACTGAGAACTATGGCTACACCTTC.

J is TRBJ2-5 and V is TRBV6-5, with D unclear. The CDR3 covers 14 residues. Germline CDR1 MNHEY, CDR2 SVGAGI. With 0 bases removed from V and 2 bases from J, the gap between germline ends came to 7 bases. The CDR3 sequence is CASSYSSQQETQYF. The CDR3 DNA is TGTGCCAGCAGTTACTCTTCCCAGCAAGAGACCCAGTACTTC.

This clone was seen more than once but under ten times. This sequence joins TRBV2 and TRBJ1-2, with TRBD1 identical over 7 bases. The CDR3 loop spans 14 amino acids. Germline V gene lookup returns CDR1 SNHLY and CDR2 FYNNEI. V lost 0 bases to trimming and J lost 4 bases; unmatched junction nucleotides: 2. CDR3 sequence: CASSEANRGYGYTF. In nucleotides, the CDR3 is TGTGCCAGCAGTGAAGCGAACAGGGGCTATGGCTACACCTTC.

This chain uses TRBV15 with TRBJ1-4; D is perhaps TRBD1 (5 bases). The germline V and J ends were trimmed by 4 bases and 4 bases, with 13 bases remaining between them. This CDR3 is built from 15 residues. Per germline, CDR1 LNHNV and CDR2 YYDKDF (reference sequence). CDR3 sequence (DNA): TGTGCCACCAGCAAACCGACAGTCGTTAATGAAAAACTGTTTTTT. This sequence encodes CATSKPTVVNEKLFF. The full variable domain, in which reference TRBV15 and TRBJ1-4 provide the parts outside the CDR3, is DAMVIQNPRYQVTQFGKPVTLSCSQTLNHNVMYWYQQKSSQAPKLLFHYYDKDFNNEADTPDNFQSRRPNTSFCFLDIRSPGLGDTAMYLCATSKPTVVNEKLFFGSGTQLSVL.

J is TRBJ1-1 and V is TRBV9; TRBD1 might be the D (5 bases). The CDR3 runs to 16 residues. Germline CDR1 and CDR2: SGDLS and YYNGEE. Trimming removed 4 bases from V and 1 base from J, with 17 bases in between. CDR3 in amino acids: CASSTSHRGGNTEAFF. The CDR3 DNA sequence: TGTGCCAGCAGCACTTCCCATCGGGGGGGGAACACTGAAGCTTTCTTT.

The rearrangement links TRBV5-4 to TRBJ2-1; 7 positions match TRBD1. V lost 6 bases to trimming and J lost 5 bases; unmatched junction nucleotides: 11. Germline CDR1 reads SGHNT; CDR2 reads YYREEE (reference sequence). CDR3 size: 15 residues. CDR3 region: CASKTGTVRDNEQFF. CDR3 coding DNA: TGTGCCAGCAAAACCGGGACAGTGAGGGACAATGAGCAGTTCTTC. Combining the CDR3 with reference TRBV5-4 and TRBJ2-1 gives the whole variable domain ETGVTQSPTHLIKTRGQQVTLRCSSQSGHNTVSWYQQALGQGPQFIFQYYREEENGRGNFPPRFSGLQFPNYSSELNVNALELDDSALYLCASKTGTVRDNEQFFGPGTRLTVL.

The genes are TRBV20-1 and TRBJ1-5; D ambiguous. Germline CDR1 and CDR2: DFQATT and SNEGSKA (reference sequence). This CDR3 is built from 13 residues. The V and J ends lost 6 bases and 6 bases respectively, with 15 bases between them. The CDR3 sequence is CSASLEAAQPQHF. CDR3 nucleotide sequence: TGCAGTGCGAGTTTGGAAGCGGCTCAGCCCCAGCATTTT.

CDR3 residues: CASSYSGAGQGDTQYF. The CDR3 DNA is TGTGCCAGCAGTTACTCGGGGGCAGGTCAGGGGGATACGCAGTATTTT. The rearrangement uses TRBV6-5 and TRBJ2-3; tentatively, D is TRBD1 (6 bases). Germline CDR1 MNHEY, CDR2 SVGAGI. This CDR3 region has 16 residues. With 0 bases removed from V and 6 bases from J, the gap between germline ends came to 16 bases.

The chain recombines TRBV18 with TRBJ1-5; the D is unclear. Trimming took 4 bases from V and 5 from J, leaving 12 bases between them. This CDR3 is 14 amino acids long. CDR1 and CDR2 (germline): KGHSH, LQKENI. The CDR3: CASSQNDGYQPQHF. DNA of the CDR3: TGTGCCAGCTCACAAAACGACGGGTATCAGCCCCAGCATTTT.

The CDR3 bases are TGTGCCAGCAGCCGTATGAGGGACACTGAAGCTTTCTTT. This codes for CASSRMRDTEAFF. The V and J genes are TRBV7-8 and TRBJ1-1; D gene uncertain. V was pared by 5 bases and J by 3 bases, with 10 bases between. The CDR3 is 13 amino acids. Per the germline V gene, CDR1 is SGHVS and CDR2 is FQNEAQ.

The V gene is TRBV20-1, the J gene TRBJ2-5, with 10 bases matching TRBD2. This CDR3 comprises 15 residues. Germline lookup yields CDR1 DFQATT and CDR2 SNEGSKA (reference sequence). V trimming: 3 bases; J trimming: 5 bases; junction bases outside the gene matches: 9. The CDR3 region is CSASLGLATIETQYF. CDR3 nucleotides: TGCAGTGCTAGTCTGGGACTAGCGACTATTGAGACCCAGTACTTC.

The sample holds one count of this clone. The chain has TRBV28 and TRBJ2-7; TRBD1 might be the D (6 bases). Between the trimmed V and J ends, which lost 3 bases and 3 bases, there was a span of 21 bases. This CDR3 comprises 17 residues. CDR1 is MDHEN, CDR2 SYDVKM, per germline. DNA for the CDR3: TGTGCCAGCAGTTTCCCATCAGGGGTCAGCCCCCGCTACGAGCAGTACTTC. Protein: CASSFPSGVSPRYEQYF.

This clone turned up a few times. This sequence joins TRBV3-1 (or the pseudogene TRBV3-2) and TRBJ1-2, with TRBD1 matching 7 bases. The J segment lost 0 bases and the V segment lost 1 base, leaving 2 bases of the junction unmatched. Germline V gene sequence: CDR1 LGHDT, CDR2 YNNKEL (reference sequence). The CDR3 has 15 residues. In DNA form, the CDR3 reads TGTGCCAGCAGCCAAGGTCAGGGGGCTAACTATGGCTACACCTTC. This encodes CASSQGQGANYGYTF.

The chain joins TRBV3-1 (or the pseudogene TRBV3-2) to TRBJ1-6; D call uncertain. V lost 6 bases and J 7 bases, leaving 7 bases between the germline ends. The CDR3 contains 12 residues. CDR1 and CDR2 from the germline V gene are LGHDT and YNNKEL (reference sequence). In DNA form, the CDR3 reads TGTGCCAGCAGTCTAGTCAATTCACCCCTCCACTTT. Translation: CASSLVNSPLHF.

The rearrangement uses TRBV2 and TRBJ2-7, with a tentative D call TRBD2 (6 bases). The V and J ends lost 3 bases and 5 bases respectively, with 11 bases between them. This CDR3 contains 13 residues. Germline loops: CDR1 SNHLY, CDR2 FYNNEI. DNA for the CDR3: TGTGCCAGCAGTGAGGGGGGTAGCCACGAGCAGTACTTC. Translating it yields CASSEGGSHEQYF.

The chain joins TRBV19 to TRBJ2-5, with 11 bases identical to TRBD2. The germline V gene encodes CDR1 LNHDA and CDR2 SQIVND (reference sequence). This CDR3 is built from 17 residues. V lost 5 bases and J lost 1; bases outside the gene matches: 9. The CDR3 loop is CASSPGSGGASQETQYF. The CDR3 bases are TGTGCCAGTAGTCCTGGTAGCGGGGGGGCCTCCCAAGAGACCCAGTACTTC.

This chain uses TRBV11-2 with TRBJ1-2; 8 bases agree with TRBD1. V was pared by 3 bases and J by 4 bases, with 7 bases of the junction left unmatched. Germline loops: CDR1 SGHAT, CDR2 FQNNGV. This CDR3 spans 15 amino acids. This CDR3 reads CASSFGQGGPYGYTF. The CDR3 DNA is TGTGCCAGCAGCTTTGGACAGGGTGGACCCTATGGCTACACCTTC.

This clone was picked up a small number of times. V gene TRBV7-9 combines with J gene TRBJ2-7, with 7 bases lining up with TRBD1. Looked up from germline, CDR1 is SEHNR and CDR2 is FQNEAQ (reference sequence). The CDR3 extends over 13 amino acids. Trimming at V came to 10 bases and at J to 0 bases, leaving 6 bases not matched to a gene. The CDR3 sequence is CATLGTASYEQYF. For the CDR3, the DNA is TGTGCCACCCTCGGGACAGCCTCCTACGAGCAGTACTTC.